This T cell receptor beta chain is drawn from a study of cytomegalovirus exposure and HLA in healthy donors (dated by TCRdb to 2016 to 2017). Looking at the study overall: According to a later analysis, one platform produced both the roughly 110 validation repertoires and the approximately 670 repertoires of the first cohort. A separate validation cohort of roughly 130 different subjects was used in addition to the 666-subject first cohort. To predict cytomegalovirus infection status, the study brought together high-throughput TCR immunosequencing, statistical association of individual TCRs with disease status, and machine learning. The study aimed to test whether cataloging public T cell receptors could reveal signatures of past pathogen exposure. Study-level results and caveats: Most TCR sequences were seen in very few donors, while some public TCRs were found in many individuals. In a later analysis, TCRs clustered in the first cohort were found to also tend to co-occur in the 120 or so validation repertoires, with approximately 95% of cluster scores above 0. In vitro tests confirmed that a few of the cytomegalovirus-associated TCR beta chains recognize cytomegalovirus antigens. Cytomegalovirus status was reported to be diagnosed by the classifier with high specificity and sensitivity in both the original and validation cohorts. The study gave a list of around 170 TCR beta chains associated with cytomegalovirus. A later analysis had no HLA typing for the validation cohort, so co-occurrence there was scored across all 120 or so repertoires. The authors suggested that the approach could potentially be extended to other disease states and immunological phenotypes.

A word on this clone: Its antigen is still unknown. Per-nucleotide qualities are absent, and no much larger clonotype sits a single base away.

Donors formed part of the validation cohort, which comprised fewer than 150 subjects and was distinct from the first cohort of 690 or so subjects. Libraries were built with the immunoSEQ multiplex PCR assay. The paper's data handling went like this. To diagnose cytomegalovirus status from the catalog of TCR beta chain sequences, a statistical classification framework was built. Here the immuneACCESS table is served through TCRdb, limited to in-frame sequences with V and J called. Missing clones are a known gap in these copies; in checked studies unresolved V genes cover under half, and the rest lacks a known reason. D and trimming come from the DNA, and the V and J calls and clone size come from that table. For this sample there are about 69,000 clones; 94% appear just once. The ten largest make up under 1.3% of the sample. The germline V gene (reference sequence) supplies CDR1 LNHDA and CDR2 SQIVND. The CDR3 measures 16 amino acids from cysteine to phenylalanine. The only DNA kept is the CDR3, 48 bases in frame from the first base. The junction carries 13 bases between V and J, which are trimmed by 1 base and 1 base respectively.

The sequence came from a young woman in good health and CMV-seronegative. The sample taken for sequencing was PBMCs. The V and J segments used are TRBV19 and TRBJ1-1; possibly the D gene is TRBD1, per 5 matching bases. The CDR3 corresponds to CASSIVSDGQNTEAFF. The DNA sequence is given as TGTGCCAGTAGTATAGTTTCCGACGGACAGAACACTGAAGCTTTCTTT.